This T cell receptor (beta chain) was captured in a study of T cell changes during pregnancy in multiple sclerosis (dated by TCRdb to between 2019 and 2020). A note on the overall study: Changes in the T cell repertoire over the course of pregnancy were examined in this study in women with multiple sclerosis.

Note on this clone: The antigen it recognizes is unknown. No much larger clonotype is one base removed from it; base qualities were not supplied.

From a lookup of the germline V gene, CDR1 and CDR2 are SGHTS and YDEGEE. Trimming accounts for 4 bases at V and 4 bases at J, while the number of junction bases matched to no gene is 6. Spanning cysteine to phenylalanine, the CDR3 consists of 14 amino acids. Only the CDR3 DNA is retained, 42 bases long and in frame from the first base. Library prep was done by the immunoSEQ multiplex PCR assay. In its TCRdb copy, this immuneACCESS table keeps in-frame sequences only and misses some clones. Where compared with another copy, unresolved V genes explain less than half of these, and the others have no known cause. This sample is represented by fewer than 20,000 clones; more than 75% of them were singletons. The ten largest clones take up roughly 9.6% of the sample.

The TCR was taken from a female donor with multiple sclerosis, enrolled in a pregnancy study. This chain joins TRBV5-8 to TRBJ2-7, with 9 middle bases fitting TRBD1. Material: CD8+ T cells from peripheral blood mononuclear cells, obtained after pregnancy. The CDR3 loop reads CASSHGQGLYEQYF. At the DNA level, the sequence is TGTGCCAGCAGCCATGGACAGGGGCTGTACGAGCAGTACTTC.